This T cell receptor beta chain was profiled in a study of cytomegalovirus exposure and HLA in healthy donors. Overall study findings and caveats: In a later analysis, the majority of CMV-associated beta chains seemingly showed HLA restriction. Reportedly, fewer N-insertions than the approximately 690-donor mean appeared in an Asian-associated ancestry cluster in a later analysis. CMV serostatus was the sole immune exposure data available.

The germline CDR1 and CDR2 sequences are SGDLS and YYNGEE. CDR3 length: 14 residues. V lost 0 bases and J lost 5, with 12 bases in between. On this clone itself: Its antigen is currently unknown.

PCR employed 60 Vbeta and 13 Jbeta primers. TCRdb's table, derived via immunoSEQ multiplex PCR, lists solely in-frame clones and lacks some. The sample has 150,000 or so clones; the top ten hold about 1.8%. The chain employs TRBV9 and TRBJ2-7; D perhaps matches TRBD1 (6 bases). This receptor was obtained from a man between 18 and 35 years old in good health and CMV-seronegative. Sequenced material: PBMCs. The CDR3 is CASSVAAQGNEQYF. CDR3 DNA sequence: TGTGCCAGCAGCGTAGCCGCCCAGGGGAACGAGCAGTACTTC.